The rows below give T cell receptor beta chains drawn from one sample of a study of naive and memory T cell subsets. TCRdb used MiXCR to reprocess the UMI-ligation and nested PCR reads, holding one entry per CDR3 protein. The table includes around 90,000 distinct CDR3 sequences, about 6.5% detected once. Sequencing was carried out using central memory CD4+ T cells from blood. These receptor sequences come from a human donor in good health. Both conserved end residues are part of each CDR3. A D gene is named only where the DNA matches it firmly. Clone sizes are given selectively: once, few, many, or a class where the clone is expanded.

v_gene	d_gene	abundance	j_gene	CDR3aa	CDR3nt
TRBV27	NA	many	TRBJ1-2	CASRSYGRDYGYTF	TGTGCCAGCAGAAGCTATGGCAGGGATTATGGCTACACCTTC
TRBV28	TRBD1	many	TRBJ1-4	CASSPREGGATNEKLFF	TGTGCCAGCAGTCCCCGTGAAGGGGGCGCAACTAATGAAAAACTGTTTTTT
TRBV21-1	NA	NA	TRBJ2-5	CASTPGTGGWEETQYF	TGTGCCAGCACCCCCGGGACAGGGGGTTGGGAGGAGACCCAGTACTTC
TRBV24-1	NA	many	TRBJ2-7	CATSDSHYYEQYF	TGTGCCACCAGTGATTCTCATTATTACGAGCAGTACTTC
TRBV20-1	TRBD2	many	TRBJ2-7	CSAKHPLAGSYEQYF	TGCAGTGCAAAACACCCTCTAGCGGGGAGCTACGAGCAGTACTTC
TRBV24-1	TRBD1	NA	TRBJ2-1	CATSDSGTGMWNEQFF	TGTGCCACCAGTGATTCCGGGACAGGGATGTGGAATGAGCAGTTCTTC
TRBV7-9	NA	few	TRBJ1-2	CASSRWDGYYGYTF	TGTGCCAGCAGCCGATGGGACGGCTACTATGGCTACACCTTC
TRBV7-2	TRBD1	many	TRBJ1-5	CASSPDRGAIYSNQPQHF	TGTGCCAGCAGCCCAGACAGGGGCGCAATTTATAGCAATCAGCCCCAGCATTTT
TRBV19	NA	NA	TRBJ1-6	CASRNGINYNSPLHF	TGTGCCAGTCGAAACGGGATCAACTATAATTCACCCCTCCACTTT
TRBV11-2	NA	NA	TRBJ2-3	CASSVLRTDTQYF	TGTGCCAGCAGCGTCCTTCGCACAGATACGCAGTATTTT
TRBV7-2	NA	few	TRBJ2-7	CASSLLGVYEQYF	TGTGCCAGCAGCTTACTAGGGGTCTACGAGCAGTACTTC
TRBV18	NA	NA	TRBJ2-2	CASSPTDTGELFF	TGTGCCAGCTCACCGACCGACACCGGGGAGCTGTTTTTT
TRBV5-1	NA	many	TRBJ2-3	CASSLDGLERRADTQYF	TGCGCCAGCAGCTTGGACGGACTGGAGAGGCGTGCAGATACGCAGTATTTT
TRBV10-3	NA	NA	TRBJ2-7	CAISDVGSSSYEQYF	TGTGCCATCAGTGATGTTGGATCTTCCTCCTACGAGCAGTACTTC
TRBV7-2	TRBD2	NA	TRBJ2-5	CASSSRRGTEETQYF	TGTGCCAGCAGCTCCAGGCGGGGGACGGAAGAGACCCAGTACTTC
TRBV4-3	NA	NA	TRBJ2-1	CASSRGAQTGEQFF	TGCGCCAGCAGCCGAGGGGCCCAGACGGGTGAGCAGTTCTTC
TRBV21-1	NA	NA	TRBJ1-1	CASSKRAAGQGPEGTEAFF	TGTGCCAGCAGCAAACGAGCCGCGGGACAGGGCCCCGAGGGCACTGAAGCTTTCTTT
TRBV18	NA	NA	TRBJ2-4	CASSVQGRAKNIQYF	TGTGCCAGCTCCGTGCAGGGACGAGCCAAAAACATTCAGTACTTC
TRBV2	NA	NA	TRBJ2-7	CASSERFAYEQYF	TGTGCCAGCAGTGAGCGGTTTGCGTACGAGCAGTACTTC
TRBV27	NA	many	TRBJ1-1	CAGSQEEYTEAFF	TGTGCCGGATCACAGGAGGAGTACACTGAAGCTTTCTTT
TRBV7-9	NA	many	TRBJ2-7	CASSRDKGLHEQYF	TGTGCCAGCAGCCGGGACAAGGGTCTCCACGAGCAGTACTTC
TRBV7-9	TRBD1	NA	TRBJ1-2	CASSPQGAGGYTF	TGTGCCAGCAGCCCCCAGGGGGCTGGTGGCTACACCTTC
TRBV11-3	NA	NA	TRBJ2-5	CASSRGTGQQETQYF	TGTGCCAGCAGCCGGGGGACGGGGCAGCAAGAGACCCAGTACTTC
TRBV6-2/TRBV6-3	NA	few	TRBJ2-7	CASSYRSGSSYEQYF	TGTGCCAGCAGTTACCGGTCGGGGTCCTCCTACGAGCAGTACTTC
TRBV7-9	NA	NA	TRBJ2-3	CASIRDGGSDTQYF	TGTGCCAGCATCCGGGACGGAGGATCAGATACGCAGTATTTT
TRBV14	NA	few	TRBJ2-1	CASSLAETYNEQFF	TGTGCCAGCAGCCTCGCGGAGACCTACAATGAGCAGTTCTTC